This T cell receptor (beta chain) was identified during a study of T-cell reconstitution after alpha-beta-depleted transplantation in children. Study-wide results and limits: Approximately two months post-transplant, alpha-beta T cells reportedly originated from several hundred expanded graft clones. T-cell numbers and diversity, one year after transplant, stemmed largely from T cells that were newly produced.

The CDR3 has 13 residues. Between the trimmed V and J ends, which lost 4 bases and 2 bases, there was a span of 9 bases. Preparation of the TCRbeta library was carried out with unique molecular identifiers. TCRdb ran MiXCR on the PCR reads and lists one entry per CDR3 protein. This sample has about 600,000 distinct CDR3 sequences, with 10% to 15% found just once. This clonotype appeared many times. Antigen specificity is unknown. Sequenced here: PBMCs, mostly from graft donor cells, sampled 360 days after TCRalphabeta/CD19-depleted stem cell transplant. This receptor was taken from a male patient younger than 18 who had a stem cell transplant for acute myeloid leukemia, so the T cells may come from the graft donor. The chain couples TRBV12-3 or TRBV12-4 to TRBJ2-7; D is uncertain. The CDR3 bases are TGTGCCAGCAGTTACCTAGGGCCCTACGAGCAGTACTTC. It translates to CASSYLGPYEQYF.